This T cell receptor beta chain derives from a study of cytotoxic CD8 clonotypes in ibrutinib-treated CLL. Produced via immunoSEQ multiplex PCR; TCRdb's table is partial and in-frame only. The table has almost 250,000 clones, roughly 70% seen once. The CDR3 spans 16 residues. CDR1 is MNHEY and CDR2 is SVGAGI in the germline V gene. Trimming took 3 bases from V and 2 from J, leaving 15 bases between them. This chain joins TRBV6-5 and TRBJ2-3; no clear D gene. This TCR was sampled from a human donor with chronic lymphocytic leukemia. Sequencing used PBMCs, obtained after 24 months of ibrutinib treatment. The CDR3 DNA reads TGTGCCAGCAGTTATTCGGGTGGGGTTAACACAGATACGCAGTATTTT. This sequence encodes CASSYSGGVNTDTQYF.